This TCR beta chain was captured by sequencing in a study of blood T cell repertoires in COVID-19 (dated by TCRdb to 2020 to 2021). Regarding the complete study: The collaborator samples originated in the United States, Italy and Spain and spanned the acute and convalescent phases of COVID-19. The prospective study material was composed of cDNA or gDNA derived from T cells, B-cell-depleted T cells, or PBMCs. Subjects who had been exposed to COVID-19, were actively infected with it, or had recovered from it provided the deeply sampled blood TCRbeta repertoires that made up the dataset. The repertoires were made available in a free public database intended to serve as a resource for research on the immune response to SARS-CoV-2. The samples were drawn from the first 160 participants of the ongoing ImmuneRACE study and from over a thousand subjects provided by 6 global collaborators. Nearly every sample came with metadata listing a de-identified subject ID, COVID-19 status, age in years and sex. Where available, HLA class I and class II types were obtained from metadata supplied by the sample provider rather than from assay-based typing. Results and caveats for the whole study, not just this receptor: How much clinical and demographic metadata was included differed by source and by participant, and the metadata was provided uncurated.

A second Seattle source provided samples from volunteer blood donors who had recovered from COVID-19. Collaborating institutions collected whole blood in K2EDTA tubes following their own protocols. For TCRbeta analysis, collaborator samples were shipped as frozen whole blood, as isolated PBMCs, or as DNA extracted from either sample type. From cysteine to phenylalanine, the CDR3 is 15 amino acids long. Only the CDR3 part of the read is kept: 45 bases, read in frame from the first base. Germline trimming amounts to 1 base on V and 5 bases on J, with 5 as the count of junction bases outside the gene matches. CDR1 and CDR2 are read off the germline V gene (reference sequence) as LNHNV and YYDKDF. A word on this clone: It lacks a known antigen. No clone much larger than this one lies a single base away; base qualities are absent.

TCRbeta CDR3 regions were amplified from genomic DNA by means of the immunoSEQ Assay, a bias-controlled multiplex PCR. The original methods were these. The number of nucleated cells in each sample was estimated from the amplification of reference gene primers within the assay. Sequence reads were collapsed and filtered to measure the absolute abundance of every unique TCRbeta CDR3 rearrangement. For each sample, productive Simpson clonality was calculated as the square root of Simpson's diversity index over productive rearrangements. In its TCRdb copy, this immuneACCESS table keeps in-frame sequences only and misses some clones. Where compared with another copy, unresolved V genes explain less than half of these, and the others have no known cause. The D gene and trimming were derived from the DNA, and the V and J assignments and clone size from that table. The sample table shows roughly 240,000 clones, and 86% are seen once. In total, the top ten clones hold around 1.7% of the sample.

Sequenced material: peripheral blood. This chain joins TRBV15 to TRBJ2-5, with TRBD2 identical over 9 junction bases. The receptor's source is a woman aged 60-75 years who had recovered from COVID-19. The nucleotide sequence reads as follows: TGTGCCACCAGCAGAGGCGGGGGGGCCGTTGAGACCCAGTACTTC. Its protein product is CATSRGGGAVETQYF.